Below are 10 T cell receptor beta chains sequenced from a single sample in a study of T cells in Graves' hyperthyroidism and ophthalmopathy. RNA transcripts yielded amplified TCR beta CDR3 regions. Researchers ran a first-round RT-PCR on the TCR CDR3 using the HTBI primer set. A single record per CDR3 protein comes from TCRdb applying MiXCR to the multiplex PCR reads. Of some 490,000 distinct CDR3 sequences detected, about 20% appear once; the ten largest clones hold around 47%. Source material: blood. These receptors all stem from a woman between 65 and 79 years old with Graves' ophthalmopathy.

This clonotype showed up many times. The chain uses TRBV30 and TRBJ2-7, with D possibly matching TRBD1 (6 bases). The CDR3 runs to 13 residues. CDR1 is GTSNPN and CDR2 is SVGIG in the germline V gene (reference sequence). V was clipped by 2 bases and J by 3 bases, with 11 bases between them. CDR3 nucleotide sequence: TGTGCCTGGAGTACAGGGATAGACTACGAGCAGTACTTC. Translated: CAWSTGIDYEQYF. Full variable domain (outside the CDR3, taken from reference TRBV30 and TRBJ2-7): SQTIHQWPATLVQPVGSPLSLECTVEGTSNPNLYWYRQAAGRGLQLLFYSVGIGQISSEVPQNLSASRPQDRQFILSSKKLLLSDSGFYLCAWSTGIDYEQYFGPGTRLTVT.

This clonotype was seen a few times. The chain joins TRBV11-2 to TRBJ1-2; 7 bases line up with TRBD1. The junction had 3 bases not matched to a gene; V was cut back by 3 bases and J by 8 bases. The CDR3 is 12 residues long. In germline, CDR1 is SGHAT, CDR2 FQNNGV. The CDR3 reads CASSLGQFGYTF. In DNA form, the CDR3 reads TGTGCCAGCAGCTTGGGACAGTTCGGCTACACCTTC. The full variable domain, rest sourced from reference TRBV11-2 and TRBJ1-2, is EAGVAQSPRYKIIEKRQSVAFWCNPISGHATLYWYQQILGQGPKLLIQFQNNGVVDDSQLPKDRFSAERLKGVDSTLKIQPAKLEDSAVYLCASSLGQFGYTFGSGTRLTVV.

The table lists this clonotype with a few counts. The chain links TRBV12-3 or TRBV12-4 to TRBJ1-5; unclear D gene. Trimming stripped 4 bases from V and 1 base from J, with 11 bases between. The CDR3 has 15 amino acids. The CDR3 spells CASSWTQTSNQPQHF. Written as DNA, the CDR3 is TGTGCCAGCAGTTGGACGCAGACGAGCAATCAGCCCCAGCATTTT.

This clonotype was recorded once. The rearrangement joins TRBV12-3 or TRBV12-4 to TRBJ1-2; TRBD1 aligns across 12 bases. Germline trimming cut 9 bases from V and 4 bases from J; bases unmatched to any gene: 12. This CDR3 contains 16 residues. This chain's CDR3 is CASRPGQGAFTYGYTF. DNA for the CDR3: TGTGCCAGTCGCCCGGGACAGGGGGCTTTTACCTATGGCTACACCTTC.

This clonotype has a count of ten or more. This rearrangement joins TRBV7-2 to TRBJ2-3; D remains ambiguous. Germline CDR1 and CDR2: SGHTA and FQGNSA. The CDR3 has 16 residues. V was clipped by 4 bases and J by 0 bases, with 14 bases between them. The CDR3 here is CASSSFPSTSTDTQYF. The CDR3 DNA reads as TGTGCCAGCAGCTCGTTTCCCAGCACTAGCACAGATACGCAGTATTTT.

The chain carries TRBV30 and TRBJ1-3, with D uncertain. The CDR3 has 12 residues. V gave up 4 bases and J gave up 4 bases, with 8 bases separating them. Looked up from germline, CDR1 is GTSNPN and CDR2 is SVGIG (reference sequence). Written as DNA, the CDR3 is TGTGCCTGGACCCCCTTGGGAAACACCATATATTTT. Translating it yields CAWTPLGNTIYF.

The chain joins TRBV2 to TRBJ2-2, with D possibly called TRBD1 or TRBD2 (5 bases each). CDR1 and CDR2 from the germline V gene are SNHLY and FYNNEI. With 6 bases removed from V and 6 bases from J, the gap between germline ends came to 14 bases. The CDR3 is 14 amino acids. The CDR3 DNA reads as TGTGCCAGCAGGAGACTACAAGGGGCCGGGGAGCTGTTTTTT. Its translation: CASRRLQGAGELFF. Combining the CDR3 with reference TRBV2 and TRBJ2-2 gives the whole variable domain EPEVTQTPSHQVTQMGQEVILRCVPISNHLYFYWYRQILGQKVEFLVSFYNNEISEKSEIFDDQFSVERPDGSNFTLKIRSTKLEDSAMYFCASRRLQGAGELFFGEGSRLTVL.

The gene calls are TRBV4-3 and TRBJ2-3; no firm D call. The CDR3 has 13 residues. V lost 0 bases to trimming and J lost 5 bases, with 6 bases between them. The germline CDR1 and CDR2 sequences are LGHNA and YSLEER. The CDR3 protein is CASSQDFLDTQYF. The CDR3 DNA reads TGCGCCAGCAGCCAAGATTTTTTAGATACGCAGTATTTT.

V gene TRBV27 combines with J gene TRBJ2-1, with 12 bases that match TRBD2. CDR3 length equals 17 residues. V was clipped by 5 bases and J by 3 bases; unmatched bases: 8. Germline values: CDR1 MNHEY, CDR2 SMNVEV (reference sequence). Written as DNA, the CDR3 is TGTGCCAGCAGTCCTAGCGGGAGGGGAGGGGGCTACAATGAGCAGTTCTTC. The encoded protein is CASSPSGRGGGYNEQFF.

The CDR3 loop reads CASSSGYLGDNEQFF. The CDR3 nucleotides read TGTGCCAGCAGTTCGGGCTATTTGGGTGACAATGAGCAGTTCTTC. The J gene is TRBJ2-1, the V gene TRBV6-1; D ambiguous. This CDR3 region has 15 residues. Germline CDR1 and CDR2: MNHNS and SASEGT. V was trimmed by 5 bases and J by 5 bases, leaving 16 bases between them.